One and the same sample provided the 29 T cell receptor beta chains below, sequenced in a study of blood T cells in healthy people across ages. A sample-barcoded 5' primer and a J-beta primer mix were used in a second PCR of roughly 7 to 11 cycles. TCRdb recomputed calls from the 5' RACE reads with MiXCR, one row per CDR3 protein. In the table there are around 800,000 distinct CDR3 sequences, approximately 53% of which are singletons. Material: blood. Every receptor here comes from a man older than 75 in good health.

The chain links TRBV25-1 to TRBJ1-2, with D possibly being TRBD1 (5 bases). This CDR3 comprises 16 residues. V was trimmed by 5 bases and J by 4 bases, leaving 20 bases between them. CDR1 and CDR2 (germline): MGHDK, SYGVNS. The CDR3 reads CASSRLADKGLYGYTF. CDR3 coding DNA: TGTGCCAGCAGTCGTCTCGCGGACAAAGGTCTCTATGGCTACACCTTC.

A note on this clonotype: A read error may explain this, as a much larger clone is one base away. J is TRBJ1-4 and V is TRBV18; D uncertain. The germline V gene has CDR1 KGHSH and CDR2 LQKENI. The CDR3 extends over 13 amino acids. This chain's CDR3 is CASSEGANEKPFF. In nucleotides, the CDR3 is TGTGCCAGCTCAGAGGGAGCTAATGAAAAACCGTTTTTT.

Here the CDR3 DNA reads TGTGCCAGCAGAGCGGGAGCCAGCTACAATGAGCAGTTCTTC. Its protein product is CASRAGASYNEQFF. The chain is built from TRBV7-9 and TRBJ2-1; 8 bases are a match to TRBD2. The CDR3 has 14 amino acids. The germline gives CDR1 SEHNR, CDR2 FQNEAQ (reference sequence). V lost 6 bases and J lost 3; bases outside the gene matches: 4.

The chain couples TRBV20-1 to TRBJ1-2; perhaps TRBD1 as D (5 bases). The CDR3 consists of 13 residues. The V end was cut by 5 bases, the J end by 7 bases, with 17 bases between. Germline values: CDR1 DFQATT, CDR2 SNEGSKA (reference sequence). The CDR3 spells CSAASGGMAGYTF. The CDR3 bases are TGCAGTGCTGCCTCCGGGGGGATGGCTGGCTACACCTTC.

This clonotype was observed a handful of times. This chain's CDR3 is CASSLRGQVNNEQFF. CDR3 coding DNA: TGTGCCAGCAGCTTAAGGGGGCAGGTAAACAATGAGCAGTTCTTC. The rearrangement links TRBV7-2 to TRBJ2-1; 7 bases are a match to TRBD1. CDR1 and CDR2 (germline): SGHTA, FQGNSA. The CDR3 loop spans 15 amino acids. J was trimmed by 5 bases and V by 2 bases; bases with no gene match: 6.

This clonotype was observed once. The J gene is TRBJ2-7, the V gene TRBV10-3; D possibly corresponds to TRBD1 (8 bases). The CDR3 is made up of 14 amino acids. Deletions cut 2 bases from V and 6 bases from J, with 14 bases between. CDR1 and CDR2 (germline): ENHRY, SYGVKD. The CDR3 here is CAISETGGEGEQYF. The CDR3 nucleotides are TGTGCCATCAGTGAGACAGGGGGGGAGGGCGAGCAGTACTTC.

This clonotype was counted only a few times. The chain links TRBV20-1 to TRBJ2-7; TRBD2 matches at 11 bases. The CDR3 has 15 residues. Germline CDR1 is DFQATT and CDR2 is SNEGSKA (reference sequence). The V and J ends lost 5 bases and 2 bases, in that order; junction bases with no gene match: 8. CDR3 DNA sequence: TGCAGTGCTCCCGGACTAGCGGGCCGGACCTACGAGCAGTACTTC. It specifies CSAPGLAGRTYEQYF.

This clonotype was observed at least ten times. CDR3 loop: CASSRMRGETQYF. The CDR3 DNA follows: TGCGCCAGCAGCCGTATGAGGGGAGAGACCCAGTACTTC. The chain couples TRBV4-1 to TRBJ2-5; possibly TRBD1 or TRBD2 for D (5 bases each). V lost 4 bases to trimming and J lost 4 bases, with 10 bases between them. Per germline, CDR1 MGHRA and CDR2 YSYEKL. The CDR3 extends over 13 amino acids.

This clonotype was picked up a small number of times. The gene calls are TRBV29-1 and TRBJ2-3; D may be TRBD2 (6 bases). Per the germline V gene, CDR1 is SQVTM and CDR2 is ANQGSEA. Trimming took off 7 bases at V and 1 base at J, with 18 bases between the two ends. The CDR3 contains 15 residues. The CDR3, as DNA: TGCAGCGCCAAGGCCGGGACTGGGGGCACAGATACGCAGTATTTT. It is translated as CSAKAGTGGTDTQYF.

The chain combines TRBV3-1 with TRBJ1-5; TRBD1 is a possible D gene (5 bases). The V end was cut by 1 base, the J end by 9 bases, with 10 bases between. CDR3 size: 13 residues. CDR1 is LGHDT and CDR2 is YNNKEL in the germline V gene (reference sequence). The CDR3 reads CASSQGPGTPQHF. The CDR3 nucleotides are TGTGCCAGCAGCCAAGGTCCCGGGACGCCCCAGCATTTT.

This chain joins TRBV6-5 and TRBJ2-1; possibly TRBD1 or TRBD2 for D (5 bases each). Germline assignment: CDR1 MNHEY and CDR2 SVGAGI. V lost 2 bases and J lost 8, with 16 bases in between. The CDR3 extends over 15 amino acids. The DNA for the CDR3 is TGTGCCAGCAGTTACCCCGGACGAGGGGTCCATGAGCAGTTCTTC. Protein sequence: CASSYPGRGVHEQFF.

V usage is TRBV28 and J usage is TRBJ1-2; 7 bases are shared with TRBD1. Germline V gene lookup returns CDR1 MDHEN and CDR2 SYDVKM. V shed 8 bases, J shed 8 bases, and the junction held 2 bases outside the gene matches. CDR3 length equals 10 residues. The CDR3 is CASRDSGYTF. The DNA for the CDR3 is TGTGCCAGCCGGGACAGCGGCTACACCTTC.

This clonotype was detected a few times. The chain combines TRBV28 with TRBJ2-3; 7 nucleotides align to TRBD1. The V and J ends lost 6 bases and 6 bases, in that order; junction bases with no gene match: 9. From germline, CDR1 is MDHEN and CDR2 SYDVKM. The CDR3 extends over 14 amino acids. CDR3 sequence (DNA): TGTGCCAGCAGCCGACAGGGTTCGGGGGATACGCAGTATTTT. It encodes CASSRQGSGDTQYF.

This clonotype occurred a few times. The chain links TRBV20-1 to TRBJ2-5; D may correspond to TRBD1 or TRBD2 (5 bases each). V was cut by 6 bases and J by 5 bases, with 19 bases left in between. This CDR3 comprises 14 residues. Germline-derived CDR1 and CDR2 are DFQATT and SNEGSKA (reference sequence). The CDR3 sequence is CSAPAEAGSETQYF. In DNA, the CDR3 is TGCAGTGCCCCCGCGGAGGCAGGGTCGGAGACCCAGTACTTC.

The V and J genes are TRBV27 and TRBJ1-2; D possibly corresponds to TRBD1 (5 bases). V was pared by 1 base and J by 0 bases, with 9 bases between. This CDR3 comprises 15 residues. Per the germline V gene, CDR1 is MNHEY and CDR2 is SMNVEV (reference sequence). CDR3 nucleotide sequence: TGTGCCAGCAGTTTATTTCCGGGGGCTAACTATGGCTACACCTTC. Protein product: CASSLFPGANYGYTF.

The rearrangement links TRBV4-1 to TRBJ2-3, with 7 bases lining up with TRBD2. Germline loops: CDR1 MGHRA, CDR2 YSYEKL. The CDR3 has 15 amino acids. The V segment lost 4 bases and the J segment 14 bases; nucleotides outside the gene matches: 18. The CDR3 coding sequence is TGCGCCAGCAGCCCTACTAGCGCACAGCACAGATACGCGTATTTT. This encodes CASSPTSAQHRYAYF.

The chain joins TRBV20-1 to TRBJ2-1; 13 bases are a match to TRBD2. Germline CDR1 DFQATT, CDR2 SNEGSKA (reference sequence). The ends lost 0 bases at V and 6 bases at J; junction bases unmatched: 11. There are 18 residues in the CDR3. Here the CDR3 DNA reads TGCAGTGCTAGAGATCGACGGACTAGCGGGGGACCTGGCAATGAGCAGTTCTTC. This encodes CSARDRRTSGGPGNEQFF.

This clonotype was picked up many times. The chain couples TRBV25-1 to TRBJ2-2, with a weak D call TRBD1 (6 bases). Germline loops: CDR1 MGHDK, CDR2 SYGVNS. V was pared by 8 bases and J by 3 bases, with 22 bases between. This CDR3 is 17 amino acids long. The CDR3 DNA sequence: TGTGCCAGCCTGGGTCGGGACACCTACCGCTACACCGGGGAGCTGTTTTTT. Its protein is CASLGRDTYRYTGELFF. The full variable domain, completed using reference TRBV25-1 and TRBJ2-2, is EADIYQTPRYLVIGTGKKITLECSQTMGHDKMYWYQQDPGMELHLIHYSYGVNSTEKGDLSSESTVSRIRTEHFPLTLESARPSHTSQYLCASLGRDTYRYTGELFFGEGSRLTVL.

This chain links TRBV4-2 with TRBJ2-1, with TRBD2 as a possible D gene (5 bases). The CDR3 extends over 14 amino acids. Trimming removed 3 bases from V and 9 bases from J, with 15 bases in between. Germline V gene data show CDR1 as LGHNA and CDR2 as YNFKEQ. The CDR3 coding sequence is TGTGCCAGCAGCCAGCCGGACTCTTCTGGTGAGCAGTTCTTC. It specifies CASSQPDSSGEQFF.

The CDR3, as DNA: TGCGCCAGCAGCGGGGGACTAGCGGGAGCCGCCTCCTACAATGAGCAGTTCTTC. It translates to CASSGGLAGAASYNEQFF. The V call is TRBV5-1, the J call TRBJ2-1; 14 bases map to TRBD2. Germline CDR1 SGHRS, CDR2 YFSETQ. This CDR3 is 18 amino acids long. With V trimmed by 4 bases and J by 0 bases, 6 bases remained unmatched.

This clonotype was seen only a few times. The chain has TRBV29-1 and TRBJ2-3; D is uncertain. V was clipped by 0 bases and J by 6 bases, with 16 bases between them. Germline V lookup: CDR1 SQVTM, CDR2 ANQGSEA. The CDR3 runs to 15 residues. The CDR3 spells CSVEEVVGPTDTQYF. CDR3 in DNA: TGCAGCGTTGAAGAAGTGGTGGGCCCGACGGATACGCAGTATTTT.

The chain recombines TRBV24-1 with TRBJ2-3; TRBD2 matches at 10 bases. With V trimmed by 1 base and J by 1 base, 1 base remained unmatched. Germline assignment: CDR1 KGHDR and CDR2 SFDVKD. The CDR3 is 16 residues long. CDR3 region: CATSDFGTSGTDTQYF. CDR3 nucleotides: TGTGCCACCAGTGATTTCGGGACTAGCGGCACAGATACGCAGTATTTT.

The chain combines TRBV5-5 with TRBJ1-2; maybe TRBD1 (5 bases). This CDR3 has 15 residues. The V end lost 0 bases, the J end lost 3 bases, and 12 bases lay between the germline ends. Germline V gene data show CDR1 as SGHKS and CDR2 as YYEKEE (reference sequence). CDR3 amino acids: CASSLVEGRDYGYTF. CDR3 DNA sequence: TGTGCCAGCAGCTTGGTGGAGGGGCGCGACTATGGCTACACCTTC.

The gene calls are TRBV20-1 and TRBJ1-5; TRBD1 is a possible D gene (6 bases). The germline V and J ends were trimmed by 3 bases and 6 bases, with 15 bases remaining between them. The CDR3 consists of 14 residues. CDR1 and CDR2 (germline): DFQATT, SNEGSKA (reference sequence). CDR3: CSARNKGQFQPQHF. The CDR3 nucleotides are TGCAGTGCTAGGAACAAGGGACAATTTCAGCCCCAGCATTTT.

This clonotype was recorded a few times. The J gene is TRBJ1-2, the V gene TRBV18; the match to TRBD1 covers 8 bases. CDR1 KGHSH and CDR2 LQKENI come from the germline V gene. The CDR3 has 13 amino acids. With V trimmed by 3 bases and J by 8 bases, 5 bases remained unmatched. DNA for the CDR3: TGTGCCAGCTCACCGACAGGGGCCGACGGCTACACCTTC. It translates to CASSPTGADGYTF.

The CDR3: CASSLRPAYEQYF. The CDR3 bases are TGTGCCAGCAGTTTACGGCCAGCCTACGAGCAGTACTTC. This sequence joins TRBV12-3 or TRBV12-4 and TRBJ2-7; D ambiguous. V lost 2 bases to trimming and J lost 2 bases, with 7 bases between them. The CDR3 sequence is 13 residues long.

The chain carries TRBV5-1 and TRBJ1-4; D is undetermined. From germline, CDR1 is SGHRS and CDR2 YFSETQ. The ends were cut back, 2 bases at V and 4 bases at J, with 9 bases in the middle. This CDR3 spans 14 amino acids. The CDR3 here is CASSFGRNNEKLFF. For the CDR3, the DNA is TGCGCCAGCAGCTTTGGAAGAAATAATGAAAAACTGTTTTTT. The full variable domain, rest sourced from reference TRBV5-1 and TRBJ1-4, is KAGVTQTPRYLIKTRGQQVTLSCSPISGHRSVSWYQQTPGQGLQFLFEYFSETQRNKGNFPGRFSGRQFSNSRSEMNVSTLELGDSALYLCASSFGRNNEKLFFGSGTQLSVL.

The chain combines TRBV6-5 with TRBJ1-1, with a tentative D call TRBD1 (5 bases). Germline V gene data show CDR1 as MNHEY and CDR2 as SVGAGI. This CDR3 is 15 amino acids long. V lost 1 base and J 5 bases, leaving 14 bases between the germline ends. The CDR3 region has the DNA TGTGCCAGCAGTTACTATCTGGGGGGAGGGACTGAAGCTTTCTTT. Its translation is CASSYYLGGGTEAFF.

This clonotype came up a few times. The chain links TRBV5-1 to TRBJ2-6, with D possibly matching TRBD2 (6 bases). Germline lookup yields CDR1 SGHRS and CDR2 YFSETQ. Deletions cut 0 bases from V and 2 bases from J, with 12 bases between. The CDR3 totals 17 residues. The chain's CDR3 is CASSLGRAMAGANVLTF. The DNA for the CDR3 is TGCGCCAGCAGCTTGGGGAGGGCTATGGCTGGGGCCAACGTCCTGACTTTC.